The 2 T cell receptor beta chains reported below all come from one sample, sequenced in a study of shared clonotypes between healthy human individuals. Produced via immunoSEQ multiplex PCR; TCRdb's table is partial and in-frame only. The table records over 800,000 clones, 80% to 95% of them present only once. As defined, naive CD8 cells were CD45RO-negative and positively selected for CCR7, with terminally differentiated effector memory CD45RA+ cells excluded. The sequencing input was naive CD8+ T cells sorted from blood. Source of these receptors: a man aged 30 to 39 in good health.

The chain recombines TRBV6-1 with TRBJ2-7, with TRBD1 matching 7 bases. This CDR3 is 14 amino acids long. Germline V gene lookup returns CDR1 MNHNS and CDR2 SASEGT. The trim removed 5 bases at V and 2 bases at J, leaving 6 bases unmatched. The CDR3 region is CASSPRDRPYEQYF. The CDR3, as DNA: TGTGCCAGCAGTCCCCGGGACAGACCCTACGAGCAGTACTTC.

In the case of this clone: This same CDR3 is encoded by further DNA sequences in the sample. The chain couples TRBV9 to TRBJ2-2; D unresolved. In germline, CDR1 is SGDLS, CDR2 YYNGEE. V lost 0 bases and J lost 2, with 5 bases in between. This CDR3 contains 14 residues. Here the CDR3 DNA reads TGTGCCAGCAGCGTAGGCGGTAACACCGGGGAGCTGTTTTTT. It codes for CASSVGGNTGELFF.